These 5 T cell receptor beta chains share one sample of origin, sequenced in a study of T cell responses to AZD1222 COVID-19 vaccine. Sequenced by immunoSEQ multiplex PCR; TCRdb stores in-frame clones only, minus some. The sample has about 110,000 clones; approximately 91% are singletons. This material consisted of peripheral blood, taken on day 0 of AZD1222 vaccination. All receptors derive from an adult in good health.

CDR3 sequence reads: CASSLGPTSLRTEAFF. CDR3 coding DNA: TGTGCCAGCAGCTTAGGGCCGACATCCCTAAGAACTGAAGCTTTCTTT. V usage is TRBV7-2 and J usage is TRBJ1-1; D is unclear. The V gene's germline CDR1 is SGHTA and CDR2 FQGNSA. The CDR3 is 16 residues long. Between the trimmed V and J ends, which lost 1 base and 5 bases, there was a span of 17 bases.

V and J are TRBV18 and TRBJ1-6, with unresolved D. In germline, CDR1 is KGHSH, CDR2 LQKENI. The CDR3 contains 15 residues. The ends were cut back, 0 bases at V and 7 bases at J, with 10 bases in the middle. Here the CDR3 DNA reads TGTGCCAGCTCACCACCGTCACTCAGCAATTCACCCCTCCACTTT. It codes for CASSPPSLSNSPLHF.

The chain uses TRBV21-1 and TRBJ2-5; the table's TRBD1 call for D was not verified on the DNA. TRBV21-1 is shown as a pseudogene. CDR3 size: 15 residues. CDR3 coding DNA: TGTGCCAGCACGAGCCCCAGGACAGGGGAAGAGACCCAGTACTTC. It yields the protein CASTSPRTGEETQYF.

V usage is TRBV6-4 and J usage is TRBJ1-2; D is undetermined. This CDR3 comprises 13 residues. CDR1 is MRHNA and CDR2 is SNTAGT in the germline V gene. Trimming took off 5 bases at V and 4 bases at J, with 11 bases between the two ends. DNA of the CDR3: TGTGCCAGCAGTCCAATGGAAGGCTATGGCTACACCTTC. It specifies CASSPMEGYGYTF.

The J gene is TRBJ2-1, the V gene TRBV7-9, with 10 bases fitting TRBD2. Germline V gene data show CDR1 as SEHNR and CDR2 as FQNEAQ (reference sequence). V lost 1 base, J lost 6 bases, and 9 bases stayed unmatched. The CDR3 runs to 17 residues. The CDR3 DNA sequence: TGTGCCAGCAGCTTAGACGTGGGCTCTAGCGGGGGCAATGAGCAGTTCTTC. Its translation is CASSLDVGSSGGNEQFF.